This T cell receptor beta chain was identified during a study of T cell changes during pregnancy in multiple sclerosis. This CDR3 has 11 residues. Germline values: CDR1 SEHNR, CDR2 FQNEAQ (reference sequence). With 5 bases removed from V and 17 bases from J, the gap between germline ends came to 13 bases. Some clones are missing from TCRdb's copy, which holds only in-frame ones; the method was immunoSEQ multiplex PCR. This sample has tens of thousands of clones, with approximately 92% found just once. The clonotype originates from a female donor with multiple sclerosis, enrolled in a pregnancy study. Sequences were derived from peripheral blood, sampled after pregnancy. The chain links TRBV7-9 to TRBJ1-6; a weak D match, TRBD1 (6 bases). CDR3 sequence (DNA): TGTGCCAGCAGCAACCCACAGGGCATCCACTTT. The encoded protein is CASSNPQGIHF.